Below are 12 T cell receptor beta chains sequenced from a single sample in a study of response to subunit inactivated influenza vaccine. TCRdb re-called the RT-PCR reads with MiXCR, one entry per CDR3 protein. The sample contains approximately 530,000 distinct CDR3 sequences, 7.6% of which appear only once. The specimen comprised PBMCs from blood, sampled 23 months after vaccination. The source is a man between 50 and 70 years old who received an inactivated influenza vaccine.

This clonotype was counted only a few times. V and J are TRBV11-1 and TRBJ2-4; TRBD2 aligns across 14 bases. The J segment lost 0 bases and the V segment lost 1 base, leaving 8 bases of the junction unmatched. This CDR3 is 20 amino acids long. The germline V gene encodes CDR1 SGHAT and CDR2 FQDESV (reference sequence). The DNA of the CDR3 is TGTGCCAGCAGCTTAGTAGGACTAGCGGGAGGCCAGCTAGCCAAAAACATTCAGTACTTC. Amino acids: CASSLVGLAGGQLAKNIQYF.

This clonotype was counted between two and nine times. The chain couples TRBV10-3 to TRBJ1-5, with 11 bases aligning to TRBD1. CDR3 size: 16 residues. The V segment lost 5 bases and the J segment 7 bases; nucleotides outside the gene matches: 10. In germline, CDR1 is ENHRY, CDR2 SYGVKD. CDR3 loop: CAISQAGTGGGQPQHF. The CDR3 DNA sequence: TGTGCCATCAGTCAGGCCGGGACAGGGGGTGGGCAGCCCCAGCATTTT.

This clonotype has at least ten counts. V gene TRBV19 combines with J gene TRBJ1-2; D possibly corresponds to TRBD1 (5 bases). The CDR3 runs to 12 residues. The ends were cut back, 5 bases at V and 4 bases at J, with 8 bases in the middle. Germline lookup yields CDR1 LNHDA and CDR2 SQIVND (reference sequence). CDR3 amino acids: CASSYGAYGYTF. As DNA, the CDR3 is TGTGCCAGTAGTTACGGGGCCTATGGCTACACCTTC.

This clonotype occurred many times. This rearrangement joins TRBV11-3 to TRBJ2-1; no reliable D call. The V gene lost 0 bases and the J gene lost 4 bases, with 10 bases spanning the gap. Per germline, CDR1 SGHNT and CDR2 YENEEA. There are 15 residues in the CDR3. The chain's CDR3 is CASSLESPGYNEQFF. In nucleotides, the CDR3 is TGTGCCAGCAGCTTAGAATCACCTGGATACAATGAGCAGTTCTTC.

The chain employs TRBV7-8 and TRBJ2-1; D might be TRBD1 (6 bases). In germline, CDR1 is SGHVS, CDR2 FQNEAQ. The CDR3 is made up of 15 amino acids. Trimming left V 4 bases short and J 4 bases short, with 14 bases between. The DNA for the CDR3 is TGTGCCAGCAGCTCCCCTTGGACAGAGTACAATGAGCAGTTCTTC. As protein: CASSSPWTEYNEQFF. Complete variable domain (other parts from reference TRBV7-8 and TRBJ2-1): GAGVSQSPRYKVAKRGQDVALRCDPISGHVSLFWYQQALGQGPEFLTYFQNEAQLDKSGLPSDRFFAERPEGSVSTLKIQRTQQEDSAVYLCASSSPWTEYNEQFFGPGTRLTVL.

At least ten counts were recorded for this clonotype. V and J are TRBV6-1 and TRBJ1-4; tentative D call: TRBD1 (5 bases). Germline V CDR1 and CDR2: MNHNS, SASEGT. V was pared by 6 bases and J by 5 bases, with 13 bases between. The CDR3 consists of 14 residues. This chain's CDR3 is CASRSVGGNEKLFF. The CDR3 DNA sequence: TGTGCCAGCAGGTCCGTGGGGGGAAATGAAAAACTGTTTTTT.

The V call is TRBV15, the J call TRBJ1-3, with TRBD1 identical over 7 bases. Germline CDR1 LNHNV, CDR2 YYDKDF (reference sequence). CDR3 length equals 15 residues. J gave up 7 bases and V 5 bases, and 11 bases lay outside the gene matches. This chain's CDR3 is CATSARQGEGNTIYF. CDR3 DNA sequence: TGTGCCACCAGCGCCAGACAGGGAGAGGGGAACACCATATATTTT.

This clonotype showed up many times. The chain uses TRBV29-1 and TRBJ2-7; a possible D gene is TRBD2 (5 bases). Germline V gives CDR1 SQVTM, CDR2 ANQGSEA. The CDR3 is 13 amino acids. The germline V and J ends were trimmed by 5 bases and 0 bases, with 11 bases remaining between them. The DNA for the CDR3 is TGCAGCGTTTGGACTGCTAACTCCTACGAGCAGTACTTC. Translating it yields CSVWTANSYEQYF.

This clonotype was seen ten or more times. The rearrangement uses TRBV5-6 and TRBJ1-2, with D perhaps matching TRBD1 (6 bases). CDR1 and CDR2 from the germline V gene are SGHDT and YYEEEE. Trimming stripped 4 bases from V and 4 bases from J, with 14 bases between. CDR3 length: 14 residues. The CDR3 nucleotides read TGTGCCAGCAGCCGCGGTACAGGGCCCTATGGCTACACCTTC. Translation gives CASSRGTGPYGYTF.

At least ten counts were recorded for this clonotype. The chain carries TRBV10-1 and TRBJ2-7; TRBD2 agrees at 9 bases. This CDR3 spans 18 amino acids. Looked up from germline, CDR1 is WNHNN and CDR2 is SYGVQD (reference sequence). V lost 7 bases and J lost 0; bases outside the gene matches: 16. The CDR3 here is CASNLSQSGGFSSYEQYF. The CDR3 DNA follows: TGCGCCAGCAATTTATCCCAAAGCGGGGGGTTCTCCTCCTACGAGCAGTACTTC.

V and J are TRBV7-6 and TRBJ2-1, with D possibly TRBD1 on 6 matching bases. CDR3 length: 14 residues. CDR1 and CDR2 from the germline V gene are SGHVS and FNYEAQ. V gave up 2 bases and J gave up 7 bases, with 12 bases separating them. CDR3 sequence: CASSLTGFRNEQFF. CDR3 DNA: TGTGCCAGCAGCTTAACAGGGTTTCGAAATGAGCAGTTCTTC.

This clonotype was counted only a few times. V usage is TRBV5-1 and J usage is TRBJ2-2; D not certain. Germline CDR1 and CDR2: SGHRS and YFSETQ. V was pared by 1 base and J by 2 bases, with 3 bases between. CDR3 length equals 13 residues. The CDR3 sequence: CASSLINTGELFF. The CDR3, as DNA: TGCGCCAGCAGCTTGATAAACACCGGGGAGCTGTTTTTT.